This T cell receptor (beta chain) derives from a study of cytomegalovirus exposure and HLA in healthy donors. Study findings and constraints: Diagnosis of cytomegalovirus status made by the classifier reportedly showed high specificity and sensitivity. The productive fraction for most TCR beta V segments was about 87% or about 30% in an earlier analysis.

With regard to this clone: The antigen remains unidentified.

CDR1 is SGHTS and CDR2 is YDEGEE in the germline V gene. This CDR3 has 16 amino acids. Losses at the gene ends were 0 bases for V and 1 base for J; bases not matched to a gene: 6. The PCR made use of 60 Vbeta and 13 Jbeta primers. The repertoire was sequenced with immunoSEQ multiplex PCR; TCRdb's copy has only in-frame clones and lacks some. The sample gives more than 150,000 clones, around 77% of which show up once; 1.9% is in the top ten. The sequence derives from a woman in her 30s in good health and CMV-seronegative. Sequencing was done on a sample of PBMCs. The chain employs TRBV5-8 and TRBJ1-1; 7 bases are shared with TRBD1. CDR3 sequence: CASSLGMRTGNTEAFF. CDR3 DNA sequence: TGTGCCAGCAGCTTGGGAATGCGGACAGGGAACACTGAAGCTTTCTTT.